The next 14 T cell receptor beta chains were all read from a single sample in a study of T cells in Graves' hyperthyroidism and ophthalmopathy. TCR beta CDR3 regions were amplified from RNA transcripts. HTBI primers were the set used in a first-round RT-PCR of the TCR CDR3. TCRdb itself ran the multiplex PCR reads through MiXCR, one entry per CDR3 protein. The table records 490,000 or so distinct CDR3 sequences, about 22% of them present only once. The sample was blood. These receptors originate from a woman in her 70s with Graves' ophthalmopathy.

In its sample, this clonotype was seen many times. V is TRBV18 and J is TRBJ2-5; D call uncertain. V was cut by 3 bases and J by 2 bases, with 10 bases left in between. Germline-derived CDR1 and CDR2 are KGHSH and LQKENI. This CDR3 is 14 amino acids long. The CDR3, as DNA: TGTGCCAGCTCACCCGGGCCCGTACAAGAGACCCAGTACTTC. It yields the protein CASSPGPVQETQYF.

This clonotype was counted at least ten times. J is TRBJ2-7 and V is TRBV29-1, with D hard to call. V was trimmed by 4 bases and J by 7 bases, leaving 20 bases between them. CDR3 size: 14 residues. Germline lookup yields CDR1 SQVTM and CDR2 ANQGSEA. The CDR3 protein is CSVGHDMSVVEQYF. In DNA form, the CDR3 reads TGCAGCGTTGGTCATGACATGTCGGTCGTGGAGCAGTACTTC.

J is TRBJ2-7 and V is TRBV15; D perhaps matches TRBD1 (6 bases). The CDR3 runs to 17 residues. V was pared by 1 base and J by 0 bases, with 16 bases between. In germline, CDR1 is LNHNV, CDR2 YYDKDF (reference sequence). DNA of the CDR3: TGTGCCACCAGCAGAGGATGGATGGGGGCTAGCTCCTACGAGCAGTACTTC. It codes for CATSRGWMGASSYEQYF.

This rearrangement joins TRBV20-1 to TRBJ2-1, with D perhaps being TRBD1 or TRBD2 (5 bases each). Trimming cost V 6 bases and J 4 bases, with 13 bases left between them. The germline V gene has CDR1 DFQATT and CDR2 SNEGSKA (reference sequence). The CDR3 loop spans 13 amino acids. In nucleotides, the CDR3 is TGCAGTGCCCGGGGACCCCGATACAATGAGCAGTTCTTC. Its translation is CSARGPRYNEQFF.

This clonotype has more than one count but fewer than ten. The chain carries TRBV6-2 or TRBV6-3 and TRBJ2-5; D tentatively reads TRBD1 or TRBD2 (5 bases each). This CDR3 is built from 13 residues. CDR1 and CDR2 from the germline V gene are MNHEY and SVGEGT. The V end was cut by 6 bases, the J end by 5 bases, with 13 bases between. The CDR3 coding sequence is TGTGCCAGCAGAGGGGAGAATAGGGAGACCCAGTACTTC. Amino acid sequence: CASRGENRETQYF.

This clonotype has more than one count but fewer than ten. The chain joins TRBV27 to TRBJ2-3; D is undetermined. The germline V and J ends were trimmed by 4 bases and 1 base, with 12 bases remaining between them. Per the germline V gene, CDR1 is MNHEY and CDR2 is SMNVEV (reference sequence). CDR3 length: 15 residues. The CDR3 region has the DNA TGTGCCAGCAGTTCTGGTCCTAGGGGCACAGATACGCAGTATTTT. This codes for CASSSGPRGTDTQYF.

V usage is TRBV12-5 and J usage is TRBJ1-2; tentatively, D is TRBD1 (6 bases). The germline gives CDR1 LGHNT, CDR2 FRNRAP. Trimming removed 1 base from V and 8 bases from J, with 14 bases in between. The CDR3 loop spans 14 amino acids. The DNA for the CDR3 is TGTGCTAGTGGTTTGGATCGGGGGCTCAGGGGCTACACCTTC. Translating gives CASGLDRGLRGYTF.

The chain uses TRBV29-1 and TRBJ2-1; 9 bases map to TRBD2. There are 13 residues in the CDR3. Per the germline V gene, CDR1 is SQVTM and CDR2 is ANQGSEA. V lost 8 bases to trimming and J lost 8 bases; unmatched junction nucleotides: 10. For the CDR3, the DNA is TGCAGCTTTCGACCGGGACTAGCACATGAGCAGTTCTTC. It translates to CSFRPGLAHEQFF.

Only a few counts were recorded for this clonotype. The chain combines TRBV15 with TRBJ2-1; TRBD2 matches at 7 bases. The germline V gene has CDR1 LNHNV and CDR2 YYDKDF (reference sequence). The V segment lost 8 bases and the J segment 4 bases; nucleotides outside the gene matches: 14. The CDR3 loop spans 16 amino acids. CDR3 sequence reads: CATGSLGGSSYNEQFF. In DNA form, the CDR3 reads TGTGCCACCGGGTCGTTGGGAGGGTCCTCGTACAATGAGCAGTTCTTC.

The chain employs TRBV12-3 or TRBV12-4 and TRBJ2-5; D is ambiguous. Trimming shortened V by 1 base and J by 0 bases, and 3 bases separated the two germline ends. The CDR3 runs to 13 residues. CDR3 sequence reads: CASSLVDQETQYF. DNA for the CDR3: TGTGCCAGCAGTTTAGTTGACCAAGAGACCCAGTACTTC.

V is TRBV24-1 and J is TRBJ2-7, with D unclear. CDR3 length: 12 residues. V was trimmed by 1 base and J by 1 base, leaving 1 base between them. Germline CDR1 reads KGHDR; CDR2 reads SFDVKD. The CDR3 spells CATSDFSYEQYF. In DNA form, the CDR3 reads TGTGCCACCAGTGATTTTTCCTACGAGCAGTACTTC.

This clonotype was seen only a few times. The chain joins TRBV6-6 to TRBJ2-3, with 13 bases that match TRBD2. Unmatched junction bases numbered 7, after V lost 2 bases and J lost 5 bases. The CDR3 extends over 17 amino acids. Per germline, CDR1 MNHNY and CDR2 SVGAGI (reference sequence). The CDR3 coding sequence is TGTGCCAGCAGTTACGGACTAGCGGGAGTGGGAGGAGATACGCAGTATTTT. It yields the protein CASSYGLAGVGGDTQYF.

This clonotype has a count of ten or more. The chain combines TRBV29-1 with TRBJ1-1, with 7 bases matching TRBD1. The V and J ends lost 6 bases and 4 bases, in that order; junction bases with no gene match: 8. The CDR3 runs 13 residues. The germline V gene encodes CDR1 SQVTM and CDR2 ANQGSEA. The DNA for the CDR3 is TGCAGCGTAACCCAGGGGGAAGGCACTGAAGCTTTCTTT. This codes for CSVTQGEGTEAFF.

This clonotype turned up a few times. The rearrangement links TRBV15 to TRBJ2-1, with 12 bases matching TRBD2. The CDR3 has 18 amino acids. Germline lookup yields CDR1 LNHNV and CDR2 YYDKDF (reference sequence). Losses at the gene ends were 4 bases for V and 0 bases for J; bases not matched to a gene: 7. This CDR3 reads CATSKLAGGHSSYNEQFF. The CDR3 DNA sequence: TGTGCCACCAGCAAACTAGCGGGAGGCCACAGCTCCTACAATGAGCAGTTCTTC.